One sample yielded the 17 T cell receptor beta chains listed below, sequenced in a study of CD8+ T cells in alopecia areata. Extracted RNA was reverse transcribed into cDNA, the sequencing template. The repertoire was sequenced with immunoSEQ multiplex PCR; TCRdb's copy has only in-frame clones and lacks some. The data contain 100,000 to 150,000 clones, less than 70% of them singletons. Specimen: CD4+ T cells sorted from blood. The receptors derive from a human donor in good health.

The chain combines TRBV5-1 with TRBJ2-5, with D perhaps matching TRBD2 (5 bases). Germline-derived CDR1 and CDR2 are SGHRS and YFSETQ. This CDR3 region has 15 residues. V gave up 5 bases and J gave up 0 bases, with 14 bases separating them. CDR3 loop: CASSEWLADQETQYF. CDR3 DNA: TGCGCCAGCAGTGAGTGGCTAGCAGACCAAGAGACCCAGTACTTC.

The chain is built from TRBV2 and TRBJ2-2; D may be TRBD1 or TRBD2 (5 bases each). The CDR3 spans 14 residues. V was clipped by 8 bases and J by 3 bases, with 13 bases between them. Germline V CDR1 and CDR2: SNHLY, FYNNEI. CDR3 sequence (DNA): TGTGCCAGCCCCAACCGGGGCGACACCGGGGAGCTGTTTTTT. Residues: CASPNRGDTGELFF.

The rearrangement uses TRBV7-8 and TRBJ1-1; TRBD1 aligns across 7 bases. Germline assignment: CDR1 SGHVS and CDR2 FQNEAQ. CDR3 length: 12 amino acids. V lost 5 bases and J lost 11; bases outside the gene matches: 8. Here the CDR3 reads CASSRQGLEAFF. In nucleotides, the CDR3 is TGTGCCAGCAGCCGACAGGGCCTCGAGGCTTTCTTT.

V is TRBV7-9 and J is TRBJ1-1; D unclear. This CDR3 contains 11 residues. Germline loops: CDR1 SEHNR, CDR2 FQNEAQ (reference sequence). V shed 3 bases and J shed 1 base, with 0 bases lying between them. CDR3 in amino acids: CASSLNTEAFF. CDR3 in DNA: TGTGCCAGCAGCTTGAACACTGAAGCTTTCTTT.

In the case of this clone: Its ends do not fully match the called genes, so a read error is possible. J is TRBJ2-7 and V is TRBV11-2; D is unclear. CDR1 and CDR2 from the germline V gene are SGHAT and FQNNGV. The CDR3 sequence is 13 residues long. The CDR3 sequence is CASSLEGSHEQYF. In DNA form, the CDR3 reads TGTGCCAGCAGCTTAGAGGGCTCCCACGAGCAGTACTTC.

The chain is built from TRBV6-6 and TRBJ2-4, with D perhaps TRBD2 (6 bases). V lost 6 bases and J lost 0, with 12 bases in between. This CDR3 region has 15 residues. Germline V gene sequence: CDR1 MNHNY, CDR2 SVGAGI (reference sequence). The CDR3 region is CASRSAGVAKNIQYF. The DNA of the CDR3 is TGTGCCAGCAGGTCAGCGGGTGTAGCCAAAAACATTCAGTACTTC.

The J gene is TRBJ1-2, the V gene TRBV29-1, with 10 positions matching TRBD1. Germline CDR1 SQVTM, CDR2 ANQGSEA. This CDR3 is built from 15 residues. The V gene end was trimmed by 6 bases and the J gene end by 1 base; junction bases not matched to a gene: 8. CDR3 in DNA: TGCAGCGTGGAGACAGGGGGCGCGCGTAACTATGGCTACACCTTC. Amino acids: CSVETGGARNYGYTF.

The V gene is TRBV7-9, the J gene TRBJ1-1, with a weak D call TRBD1 (6 bases). Trimming pared 3 bases from V and 5 bases from J, leaving 13 bases between. Germline V lookup: CDR1 SEHNR, CDR2 FQNEAQ (reference sequence). CDR3 size: 14 residues. CDR3 DNA sequence: TGTGCCAGCAGCTTGGCACAGGGACTGACTGAAGCTTTCTTT. Translation gives CASSLAQGLTEAFF.

This clone appeared a few times. The V and J genes are TRBV5-6 and TRBJ2-7; D is uncertain. The V gene's germline CDR1 is SGHDT and CDR2 YYEEEE. The CDR3 is 14 residues long. Trimming shortened V by 4 bases and J by 4 bases, and 15 bases separated the two germline ends. The CDR3 coding sequence is TGTGCCAGCAGCCCCGTAGTTTCCCTATACGAGCAGTACTTC. Its protein product is CASSPVVSLYEQYF.

This clone turned up a few times. The chain employs TRBV5-1 and TRBJ2-3; no definite D call. CDR1 and CDR2 from the germline V gene are SGHRS and YFSETQ. Trimming shortened V by 1 base and J by 4 bases, and 16 bases separated the two germline ends. The CDR3 consists of 16 residues. CDR3 nucleotide sequence: TGCGCCAGCAGCTTGATGCTAGACGTAAAGTCAGATACGCAGTATTTT. Translating gives CASSLMLDVKSDTQYF.

The chain recombines TRBV5-4 with TRBJ2-7; tentatively, D is TRBD1 (5 bases). The germline V gene has CDR1 SGHNT and CDR2 YYREEE (reference sequence). The CDR3 runs 13 residues. V shed 0 bases and J shed 3 bases, with 7 bases lying between them. The CDR3 sequence is CASSLGQHYEQYF. The CDR3 region has the DNA TGTGCCAGCAGCTTGGGACAGCACTACGAGCAGTACTTC.

The chain couples TRBV5-4 to TRBJ1-2; possibly TRBD1 for D (5 bases). The CDR3 extends over 12 amino acids. V lost 4 bases to trimming and J lost 2 bases, with 6 bases between them. The germline gives CDR1 SGHNT, CDR2 YYREEE (reference sequence). The CDR3 protein is CASSGGNYGYTF. The CDR3 nucleotides read TGTGCCAGCAGCGGGGGGAACTATGGCTACACCTTC.

This clone was found a few times. The chain is built from TRBV25-1 and TRBJ1-2; a possible D gene is TRBD1 (6 bases). V was clipped by 3 bases and J by 8 bases, with 19 bases between them. The length of the CDR3 is 15 residues. In germline, CDR1 is MGHDK, CDR2 SYGVNS. The CDR3 protein is CASSDGGGGPLGYTF. CDR3 sequence (DNA): TGTGCCAGCAGTGATGGTGGCGGGGGCCCCTTGGGCTACACCTTC.

This chain links TRBV30 with TRBJ2-2; D not resolved. Germline CDR1 and CDR2: GTSNPN and SVGIG (reference sequence). V lost 4 bases and J 3 bases, leaving 6 bases between the germline ends. The CDR3 is made up of 12 amino acids. This chain's CDR3 is CAWTADTGELFF. CDR3 DNA: TGTGCCTGGACGGCAGACACCGGGGAGCTGTTTTTT.

V gene TRBV7-2 combines with J gene TRBJ1-5, with TRBD1 identical over 7 bases. J was trimmed by 2 bases and V by 4 bases; bases with no gene match: 5. The CDR3 is made up of 15 amino acids. The germline V gene has CDR1 SGHTA and CDR2 FQGNSA. This chain's CDR3 is CASSSGGGRNQPQHF. CDR3 bases: TGTGCCAGCAGCTCAGGGGGGGGGCGCAATCAGCCCCAGCATTTT.

V usage is TRBV7-2 and J usage is TRBJ2-7; D perhaps matches TRBD2 (8 bases). The CDR3 is 14 amino acids. In germline, CDR1 is SGHTA, CDR2 FQGNSA. V was trimmed by 7 bases and J by 4 bases, leaving 17 bases between them. This CDR3 is CASTSGGGAYEQYF. CDR3 nucleotide sequence: TGTGCCAGCACCTCGGGAGGGGGCGCGTACGAGCAGTACTTC.

CDR3 DNA sequence: TGTGCCAGCAGTGAAGGGGGGGCGGGCACAGATACGCAGTATTTT. It yields the protein CASSEGGAGTDTQYF. The chain has TRBV2 and TRBJ2-3; the D call may be TRBD1 or TRBD2 (6 bases each). V lost 1 base, J lost 1 base, and 9 bases lay in between. This CDR3 has 15 amino acids. Germline CDR1 is SNHLY and CDR2 is FYNNEI.